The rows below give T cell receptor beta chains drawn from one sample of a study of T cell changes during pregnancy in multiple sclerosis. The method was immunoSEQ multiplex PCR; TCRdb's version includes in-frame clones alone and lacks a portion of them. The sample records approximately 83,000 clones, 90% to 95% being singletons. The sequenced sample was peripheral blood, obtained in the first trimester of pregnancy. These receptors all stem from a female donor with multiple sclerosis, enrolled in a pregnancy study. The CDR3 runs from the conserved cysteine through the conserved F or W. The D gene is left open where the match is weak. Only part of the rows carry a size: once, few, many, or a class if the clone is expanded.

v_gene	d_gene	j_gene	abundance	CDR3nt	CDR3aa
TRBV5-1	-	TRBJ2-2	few	TGCGCCAGCAACAGGGATTCGAACACCGGGGAGCTGTTTTTT	CASNRDSNTGELFF
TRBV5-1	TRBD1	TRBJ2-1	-	TGCGCCAGCAGCTGGACAGGCGGTGAGCAGTTCTTC	CASSWTGGEQFF
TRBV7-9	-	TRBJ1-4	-	TGTGCCAGCAGCCCCTCCGAGAGGGAAAATGAAAAACTGTTTTTT	CASSPSERENEKLFF
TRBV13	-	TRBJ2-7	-	TGTGCCAGCAGCTCCCGGGGGGCCCTTACCCCCGAGCAGTACTTC	CASSSRGALTPEQYF
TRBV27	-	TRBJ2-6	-	TGTGCCAGCAGTCCTTTCTCTACTTCCTCTGGGGCCAACGTCCTGACTTTC	CASSPFSTSSGANVLTF
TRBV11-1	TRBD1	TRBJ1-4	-	TGTGCCAGCAGCTCTCGGACAGGGGCCGAGGGAAAACTGTTTTTT	CASSSRTGAEGKLFF
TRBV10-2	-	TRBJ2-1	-	TGCGCCAGCAGACTAACGGGGGGCAGCTCCTACAATGAGCAGTTCTTC	CASRLTGGSSYNEQFF
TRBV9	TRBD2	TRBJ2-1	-	TGTGCCAGCAGCACCCGAGAAGGGACTAGCGGGGGGCCGAGCTACAATGAGCAGTTCTTC	CASSTREGTSGGPSYNEQFF
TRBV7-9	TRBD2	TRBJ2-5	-	TGTGCCAGCAGCCCCGGATTACTAGCGGGGGGGCCGTGGCAAGAGACCCAGTACTTC	CASSPGLLAGGPWQETQYF
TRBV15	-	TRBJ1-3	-	TGTGCCACCAGCAGAAAGGGACAACACCTCTCTGGAAACACCATATATTTT	CATSRKGQHLSGNTIYF
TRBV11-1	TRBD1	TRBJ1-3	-	TGTGCCAGCAGCCGCCGGACGAAGACGGGACAGGTCGAGCACACCATATATTTT	CASSRRTKTGQVEHTIYF
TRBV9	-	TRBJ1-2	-	TGTGCCAGCAGCGCATCGAAGATGGGGGGGCGGTTGTATGGCTACACCTTC	CASSASKMGGRLYGYTF
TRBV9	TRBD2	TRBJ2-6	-	TGTGCCAGCAGCGTAGGAAAGGGAGGGCCCTCCGGGGCCAACGTCCTGACTTTC	CASSVGKGGPSGANVLTF
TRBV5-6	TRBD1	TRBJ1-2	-	TGTGCCAGCAGCTCGGGGACAGGCTACTCAAACTATGGCTACACCTTC	CASSSGTGYSNYGYTF
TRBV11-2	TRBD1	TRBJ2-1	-	TGTGCCAGCAGCTCCGGGACAGGGGGTAGGTCCTACAATGAGCAGTTCTTC	CASSSGTGGRSYNEQFF
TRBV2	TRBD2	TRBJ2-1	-	TGTGCCAGCAGTGGTAGCGGGGGGTTGTACAATGAGCAGTTCTTC	CASSGSGGLYNEQFF
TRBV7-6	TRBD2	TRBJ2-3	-	TGTGCCAGCAGCAACCTAGCGGGGGGTCACACAGATACGCAGTATTTT	CASSNLAGGHTDTQYF
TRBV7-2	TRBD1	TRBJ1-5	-	TGTGCCAGCAGCTTGGACAGGGTCAATCAGCCCCAGCATTTT	CASSLDRVNQPQHF
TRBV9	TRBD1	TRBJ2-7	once	TGTGCCAGCAGCGGCGACAGGGGCGACGAGCAGTACTTC	CASSGDRGDEQYF
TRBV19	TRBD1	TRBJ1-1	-	TGTGCCAGTAGTATGACGGGACAGCCGAACACTGAAGCTTTCTTT	CASSMTGQPNTEAFF
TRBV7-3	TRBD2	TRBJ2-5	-	TGTGCCAGCAGTCAGACTAGCGGGGGGAACCAAGAGACCCAGTACTTC	CASSQTSGGNQETQYF
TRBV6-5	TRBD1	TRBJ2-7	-	TGTGCCAGCGGCTGGACAGGGGCCTACGAGCAGTACTTC	CASGWTGAYEQYF
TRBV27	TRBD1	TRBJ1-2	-	TGTGCCAGCACCGACCGACAGGGGATCTATGGCTACACCTTC	CASTDRQGIYGYTF
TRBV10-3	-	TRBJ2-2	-	TGTGCCATCAGTGAGTCCGCTGCGGGGCAACGGGGCGGGGAGCTGTTTTTT	CAISESAAGQRGGELFF
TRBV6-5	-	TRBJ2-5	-	TGTGCCAGCAGTTACTCGGAGGGCGATGAGACCCAGTACTTC	CASSYSEGDETQYF
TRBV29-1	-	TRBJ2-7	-	TGCAGCGTTGAAATACAGGGCTACGAGCAGTACTTC	CSVEIQGYEQYF
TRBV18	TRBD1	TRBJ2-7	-	TGTGCCAGCTCACCTGGACAGGGGGCGACCGAGCAGTACTTC	CASSPGQGATEQYF
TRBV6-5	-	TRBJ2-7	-	TGTGCCAGCACTTACGGTGGGGGGAGCTCCTACGAGCAGTACTTC	CASTYGGGSSYEQYF
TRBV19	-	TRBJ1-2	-	TGTGCCAGTAGCCATACCGACTTGGACTATGGCTACACCTTC	CASSHTDLDYGYTF
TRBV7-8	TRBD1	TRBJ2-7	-	TGTGCCAGCAGCTCCGGGACAGGGAGCTACGAGCAGTACTTC	CASSSGTGSYEQYF
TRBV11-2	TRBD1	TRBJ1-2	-	TGTGCCAGCAGCCCAGGGACAGGGTACGGCTACACCTTC	CASSPGTGYGYTF
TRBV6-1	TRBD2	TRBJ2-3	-	TGTGCCAGCCAATGGGGGGGAGATTTCACAGATACGCAGTATTTT	CASQWGGDFTDTQYF
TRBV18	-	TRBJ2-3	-	TGTGCCAGCTCACTCCAGGCGGATACGCAGTATTTT	CASSLQADTQYF
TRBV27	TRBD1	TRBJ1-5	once	TGTGCCAGCAGACTAAATCCCGACAGGGGAAATCAGCCCCAGCATTTT	CASRLNPDRGNQPQHF
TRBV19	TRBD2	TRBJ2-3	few	TGTGCCAGTAGTACTGGGACTAGCGGGGGGACAGATACGCAGTATTTT	CASSTGTSGGTDTQYF
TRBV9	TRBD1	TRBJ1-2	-	TGTGCCAGCAGCGCTCGGAGACAGGGGGCTCTCAATGGCTACACCTTC	CASSARRQGALNGYTF